The 30 T cell receptor beta chains below all came from one sample that was sequenced in a study of blood T cell repertoires in COVID-19. Here immunoSEQ multiplex PCR was the method, and the copy in TCRdb shows in-frame clones only, minus some. The sample has approximately 290,000 clones; around 90% are singletons. The sequencing sample was made of PBMCs or T cells enriched from blood (not recorded which). These receptor sequences come from a woman under 30 with acute COVID-19.

This chain links TRBV6-5 with TRBJ2-7, with D maybe TRBD1 (6 bases). The CDR3 has 14 residues. V lost 0 bases and J lost 4, with 10 bases in between. Germline CDR1 is MNHEY and CDR2 is SVGAGI. The CDR3 region has the DNA TGTGCCAGCAGTTACTCGAACAGGGAGTACGAGCAGTACTTC. This sequence encodes CASSYSNREYEQYF.

CDR3 in amino acids: CASSPLAGAVEQFF. Here the CDR3 DNA reads TGTGCCAGCTCGCCGCTAGCGGGAGCGGTTGAGCAGTTCTTC. V is TRBV18 and J is TRBJ2-1; 10 bases are a match to TRBD2. This CDR3 contains 14 residues. V trimming: 6 bases; J trimming: 9 bases; junction bases outside the gene matches: 8. CDR1 is KGHSH and CDR2 is LQKENI in the germline V gene.

The chain carries TRBV9 and TRBJ2-1, with D possibly matching TRBD2 (6 bases). The germline V gene has CDR1 SGDLS and CDR2 YYNGEE. The CDR3 is 14 residues long. Trimming stripped 1 base from V and 5 bases from J, with 10 bases between. The CDR3 sequence: CASSVRRDHNEQFF. CDR3 sequence (DNA): TGTGCCAGCAGCGTAAGGCGGGACCACAATGAGCAGTTCTTC. Together with reference TRBV9 and TRBJ2-1, the CDR3 gives the full variable domain: DSGVTQTPKHLITATGQRVTLRCSPRSGDLSVYWYQQSLDQGLQFLIQYYNGEERAKGNILERFSAQQFPDLHSELNLSSLELGDSALYFCASSVRRDHNEQFFGPGTRLTVL.

This chain uses TRBV15 with TRBJ2-5, with TRBD2 matching over 9 bases. The junction had 6 bases not matched to a gene; V was cut back by 8 bases and J by 5 bases. CDR3 length: 13 residues. CDR1 and CDR2 (germline): LNHNV, YYDKDF (reference sequence). DNA for the CDR3: TGTGCCACCTCGAGCGGGAGGAGGGAGACCCAGTACTTC. It codes for CATSSGRRETQYF.

The rearrangement uses TRBV5-1 and TRBJ2-6; D perhaps matches TRBD2 (5 bases). The germline CDR1 and CDR2 sequences are SGHRS and YFSETQ. The ends were cut back, 2 bases at V and 2 bases at J, with 11 bases in the middle. CDR3 length: 16 amino acids. CDR3 sequence: CASSFRGSPGANVLTF. As DNA, the CDR3 is TGCGCCAGCAGCTTTAGAGGGAGCCCTGGGGCCAACGTCCTGACTTTC.

The chain has TRBV2 and TRBJ2-2; no firm D call. Per the germline V gene, CDR1 is SNHLY and CDR2 is FYNNEI. This CDR3 comprises 13 residues. V was cut by 7 bases and J by 1 base, with 7 bases left in between. As DNA, the CDR3 is TGTGCCAGCAAATCAGAGAACACCGGGGAGCTGTTTTTT. Its translation is CASKSENTGELFF. The variable domain in full, completed from reference TRBV2 and TRBJ2-2, reads EPEVTQTPSHQVTQMGQEVILRCVPISNHLYFYWYRQILGQKVEFLVSFYNNEISEKSEIFDDQFSVERPDGSNFTLKIRSTKLEDSAMYFCASKSENTGELFFGEGSRLTVL.

This chain uses TRBV30 with TRBJ1-5; D is possibly TRBD1 (5 bases). The germline V gene encodes CDR1 GTSNPN and CDR2 SVGIG (reference sequence). Trimming took off 0 bases at V and 1 base at J, with 13 bases between the two ends. CDR3 size: 16 residues. As DNA, the CDR3 is TGTGCCTGGAGTGTACCAGGGATTTTCAGCAATCAGCCCCAGCATTTT. Translated: CAWSVPGIFSNQPQHF.

This clone was seen a single time. The genes are TRBV5-5 and TRBJ1-5, with D perhaps TRBD1 (5 bases). Germline CDR1 SGHKS, CDR2 YYEKEE (reference sequence). The V end lost 4 bases, the J end lost 7 bases, and 21 bases lay between the germline ends. CDR3 size: 16 residues. CDR3 bases: TGTGCCAGCAGCGCCTCGTGGACACCAGTTTCCCAGCCCCAGCATTTT. Its protein is CASSASWTPVSQPQHF.

This chain connects TRBV25-1 to TRBJ1-1; D gene ambiguous. V was cut by 0 bases and J by 3 bases, with 2 bases left in between. CDR3 size: 12 residues. CDR1 and CDR2 from the germline V gene are MGHDK and SYGVNS. The DNA of the CDR3 is TGTGCCAGCAGTGAATACGACACTGAAGCTTTCTTT. It yields the protein CASSEYDTEAFF. Combining the CDR3 with reference TRBV25-1 and TRBJ1-1 gives the whole variable domain EADIYQTPRYLVIGTGKKITLECSQTMGHDKMYWYQQDPGMELHLIHYSYGVNSTEKGDLSSESTVSRIRTEHFPLTLESARPSHTSQYLCASSEYDTEAFFGQGTRLTVV.

The chain couples TRBV19 to TRBJ1-6; TRBD1 aligns across 7 bases. The V gene's germline CDR1 is LNHDA and CDR2 SQIVND (reference sequence). The CDR3 runs to 16 residues. V gave up 4 bases and J gave up 5 bases; unmatched junction bases: 8. CDR3 region: CASSRASGTDNSPLHF. The CDR3 bases are TGTGCCAGTAGTAGGGCCTCCGGGACAGATAATTCACCCCTCCACTTT.

Only one count was recorded for this clone. The chain combines TRBV5-5 with TRBJ2-2; the D is unclear. Germline V gives CDR1 SGHKS, CDR2 YYEKEE (reference sequence). Trimming removed 3 bases from V and 3 bases from J, with 6 bases in between. The CDR3 contains 13 residues. The CDR3 sequence is CASSSEDTGELFF. The CDR3 bases are TGTGCCAGCAGCTCCGAGGACACCGGGGAGCTGTTTTTT.

V usage is TRBV6-5 and J usage is TRBJ2-5; D is unresolved. V gave up 2 bases and J gave up 10 bases, with 8 bases separating them. The V gene's germline CDR1 is MNHEY and CDR2 SVGAGI. The CDR3 length is 11 residues. The CDR3 protein is CASSYPGDQYF. CDR3 nucleotides: TGTGCCAGCAGTTACCCCGGAGACCAGTACTTC.

The chain has TRBV7-8 and TRBJ2-2; D perhaps matches TRBD1 (6 bases). CDR1 is SGHVS, CDR2 FQNEAQ, per germline. Trimming shortened V by 5 bases and J by 3 bases, and 10 bases separated the two germline ends. CDR3 length: 14 amino acids. The CDR3 coding sequence is TGTGCCAGCAGCCGGGACATCGACACCGGGGAGCTGTTTTTT. This encodes CASSRDIDTGELFF.

V is TRBV7-9 and J is TRBJ2-1; 10 bases match TRBD2. Losses at the gene ends were 6 bases for V and 8 bases for J; bases not matched to a gene: 7. Per the germline V gene, CDR1 is SEHNR and CDR2 is FQNEAQ (reference sequence). The CDR3 contains 14 residues. In DNA form, the CDR3 reads TGTGCCAGCAGTTTTTTAGCGGGAGGTTATGAGCAGTTCTTC. Its translation: CASSFLAGGYEQFF.

This clone was observed once. The chain uses TRBV28 and TRBJ1-1; D call uncertain. V shed 3 bases and J shed 0 bases, with 8 bases lying between them. This CDR3 has 14 amino acids. CDR1 and CDR2 (germline): MDHEN, SYDVKM. The CDR3 nucleotides are TGTGCCAGCAGTTTGTCACAGCTGAACACTGAAGCTTTCTTT. It translates to CASSLSQLNTEAFF.

The rearrangement joins TRBV28 to TRBJ1-6, with 8 bases matching TRBD1. After removal of 3 bases from V and 3 bases from J, the junction contained 1 base not matched to a gene. Germline CDR1 reads MDHEN; CDR2 reads SYDVKM. The CDR3 contains 15 residues. This chain's CDR3 is CASSLGQVYNSPLHF. The DNA of the CDR3 is TGTGCCAGCAGTTTGGGACAGGTCTATAATTCACCCCTCCACTTT.

This chain uses TRBV19 with TRBJ1-5, with D hard to call. V was trimmed by 5 bases and J by 3 bases, leaving 11 bases between them. The germline V gene encodes CDR1 LNHDA and CDR2 SQIVND (reference sequence). This CDR3 is 14 amino acids long. The CDR3 loop reads CASSGSGYNQPQHF. CDR3 DNA: TGTGCCAGTAGTGGTTCAGGCTACAATCAGCCCCAGCATTTT.

The chain carries TRBV28 and TRBJ2-7; 13 bases line up with TRBD2. Germline V gene sequence: CDR1 MDHEN, CDR2 SYDVKM. CDR3 length: 17 residues. Trimming cost V 5 bases and J 3 bases; bases outside gene matches: 10. The CDR3 loop reads CASSIGLAGDSVYEQYF. For the CDR3, the DNA is TGTGCCAGCAGTATCGGACTAGCGGGAGATAGCGTCTACGAGCAGTACTTC.

The table lists this clone with a few counts. The genes are TRBV20-1 and TRBJ1-4; TRBD1 matches at 7 bases. The CDR3 runs 16 residues. Germline V gene data show CDR1 as DFQATT and CDR2 as SNEGSKA (reference sequence). V was pared by 3 bases and J by 8 bases, with 15 bases of the junction left unmatched. CDR3 in DNA: TGCAGTGCTAGTGGAACGGGAGGGGGCAGAAAGGAAAAACTGTTTTTT. Its protein is CSASGTGGGRKEKLFF.

The genes are TRBV19 and TRBJ1-6; a possible D gene is TRBD1 (6 bases). Germline V gives CDR1 LNHDA, CDR2 SQIVND (reference sequence). There are 17 residues in the CDR3. V lost 1 base to trimming and J lost 6 bases, with 16 bases between them. The CDR3 here is CASSIGAPGTLNSPLHF. Here the CDR3 DNA reads TGTGCCAGTAGTATAGGGGCCCCGGGGACACTTAATTCACCCCTCCACTTT.

The chain couples TRBV28 to TRBJ1-2; 8 bases agree with TRBD1. Germline CDR1 is MDHEN and CDR2 is SYDVKM. V lost 2 bases to trimming and J lost 4 bases; unmatched junction nucleotides: 6. This CDR3 comprises 15 residues. The CDR3 sequence is CASSLGTGRFYGYTF. DNA of the CDR3: TGTGCCAGCAGTTTAGGGACAGGCCGTTTCTATGGCTACACCTTC.

This chain connects TRBV5-4 to TRBJ2-7, with D tentatively TRBD2 (6 bases). This CDR3 spans 15 amino acids. CDR1 is SGHNT and CDR2 is YYREEE in the germline V gene (reference sequence). Trimming removed 0 bases at V and 1 base at J, with 11 bases between. In DNA, the CDR3 is TGTGCCAGCAGCTTGGCTCGCGGGGTTTCCTACGAGCAGTACTTC. Translation gives CASSLARGVSYEQYF.

V and J are TRBV6-2 or TRBV6-3 and TRBJ1-6, with 10 bases matching TRBD1. There are 15 residues in the CDR3. V gave up 6 bases and J gave up 8 bases; unmatched junction bases: 7. Per germline, CDR1 MNHEY and CDR2 SVGEGT. The DNA of the CDR3 is TGTGCCAGCAGCCGTCCCGGGACAGGGGATTCACCCCTCCACTTT. Encoded protein: CASSRPGTGDSPLHF.

The rearrangement joins TRBV27 to TRBJ1-4; D might be TRBD1 (5 bases). This CDR3 has 14 residues. The V end lost 2 bases, the J end lost 3 bases, and 7 bases lay between the germline ends. CDR1 and CDR2 from the germline V gene are MNHEY and SMNVEV (reference sequence). CDR3 in DNA: TGTGCCAGCAGTTTAGTGGGGCCTAATGAAAAACTGTTTTTT. Protein: CASSLVGPNEKLFF.

The rearrangement links TRBV2 to TRBJ2-7, with a tentative D call TRBD1 (5 bases). The CDR3 contains 14 residues. Germline CDR1 and CDR2: SNHLY and FYNNEI. Trimming shortened V by 9 bases and J by 1 base, and 16 bases separated the two germline ends. The CDR3 sequence: CARTYGAGSYEQYF. The DNA for the CDR3 is TGTGCCAGAACCTATGGGGCAGGATCCTACGAGCAGTACTTC.

This clone has a single count. CDR3 in amino acids: CASSLGPGASGNTIYF. CDR3 sequence (DNA): TGCGCCAGCAGCTTAGGGCCAGGGGCATCTGGAAACACCATATATTTT. This rearrangement joins TRBV5-1 to TRBJ1-3; possible D gene TRBD1, 6 bases. The V gene's germline CDR1 is SGHRS and CDR2 YFSETQ. This CDR3 comprises 16 residues. Trimming took off 2 bases at V and 1 base at J, with 13 bases between the two ends.

This chain uses TRBV10-3 with TRBJ2-7, with D possibly matching TRBD1 (5 bases). V dropped 1 base and J dropped 4 bases, with 11 bases sitting between them. CDR1 is ENHRY, CDR2 SYGVKD, per germline. The CDR3 has 14 amino acids. This CDR3 is CAISELQGSYEQYF. The CDR3 coding sequence is TGTGCCATCAGTGAGTTGCAGGGATCTTACGAGCAGTACTTC.

The chain employs TRBV7-9 and TRBJ2-5, with TRBD2 identical over 11 bases. CDR1 and CDR2 from the germline V gene are SEHNR and FQNEAQ (reference sequence). This CDR3 contains 15 residues. V was clipped by 1 base and J by 4 bases; unmatched bases: 2. CDR3: CASSLVLAGGETQYF. The CDR3 nucleotides read TGTGCCAGCAGCTTAGTGCTAGCGGGAGGAGAGACCCAGTACTTC.

This chain links TRBV28 with TRBJ1-3; no clear D gene. From germline, CDR1 is MDHEN and CDR2 SYDVKM. CDR3 size: 16 residues. Trimming removed 3 bases from V and 0 bases from J, with 12 bases in between. The CDR3 region has the DNA TGTGCCAGCAGTTTTCATCGGCGGGTCTCTGGAAACACCATATATTTT. Its translation is CASSFHRRVSGNTIYF.

This chain joins TRBV5-4 and TRBJ2-1, with 7 positions matching TRBD2. The CDR3 has 15 amino acids. From germline, CDR1 is SGHNT and CDR2 YYREEE (reference sequence). V shed 1 base and J 10 bases; nucleotides not matched to a gene: 11. The CDR3 coding sequence is TGTGCCAGCAGCTTGTTCGGCGGGAGTTTAGGCGAGCAGTTCTTC. This encodes CASSLFGGSLGEQFF. Full variable domain (outside the CDR3, taken from reference TRBV5-4 and TRBJ2-1): ETGVTQSPTHLIKTRGQQVTLRCSSQSGHNTVSWYQQALGQGPQFIFQYYREEENGRGNFPPRFSGLQFPNYSSELNVNALELDDSALYLCASSLFGGSLGEQFFGPGTRLTVL.